This record looks at one T cell receptor beta chain sequence and its context. The antigen is undetermined. This sample stems from a study of OX40 agonist ivuxolimab in advanced cancers. Looking at the study overall: Patients received the agonistic anti-OX40 (CD134) antibody ivuxolimab. Study outcomes and limitations: In CD8+ T cells, expanded clones were on average more numerous than in CD4+. Partial responders at 0.1-3.0 mg/kg showed near-lowest clonal expansion. CD4+ and CD8+ blood T cells expanded clonally by week 6 at 0.1 to 3.0 mg/kg.

TCRdb's table, derived via immunoSEQ multiplex PCR, lists solely in-frame clones and lacks some. The sample lists 90,000 to 100,000 clones, less than 90% occurring once. Germline CDR1 LNHDA, CDR2 SQIVND (reference sequence). CDR3 length: 14 amino acids. V shed 2 bases and J 12 bases; nucleotides not matched to a gene: 5. The chain combines TRBV19 with TRBJ2-1; TRBD2 matches at 12 bases. The sample consisted of CD4+ or CD8+ T cells sorted from blood, taken in a trial of the OX40 agonist ivuxolimab. The sequence derives from an adult with an advanced solid tumor such as melanoma, head and neck, liver or kidney cancer. The DNA for the CDR3 is TGTGCCAGTAGTATATCTAGCGGGAGGGCCGGGCAGTTCTTC. Protein sequence: CASSISSGRAGQFF. The whole variable domain, filled in from reference TRBV19 and TRBJ2-1, reads DGGITQSPKYLFRKEGQNVTLSCEQNLNHDAMYWYRQDPGQGLRLIYYSQIVNDFQKGDIAEGYSVSREKKESFPLTVTSAQKNPTAFYLCASSISSGRAGQFFGPGTRLTVL.